This TCR beta chain appears in the sequencing data of a study of identical twins (dated by TCRdb to about 2016). In the study overall: TCR alpha and beta repertoires from monozygotic twins, unrelated adults of various ages and cord blood were deep-sequenced to test whether fetal clonotypes persist. Replicate twin experiments were performed at different times using different library preparation protocols to rule out contamination. The study at large found these results: Because the same donors could not be followed over many years, conclusions were based on cross-sectional statistical analysis. Abundant cord blood beta clonotypes had fewer insertions, young adult naive repertoires showed a similar but weaker trend, and memory repertoires showed no such trend. Out-of-frame TCR alpha sequences shared between twins showed an excess of low generation-probability sequences compared with coincidental sharing between unrelated individuals. Out-of-frame TCR alpha sharing in monozygotic twins was systematically underestimated by recombination models, whereas sharing between unrelated individuals was in agreement with the recombination models. Excess twin sharing in beta out-of-frame sequences was weaker because fewer shared sequences lowered the signal-to-noise ratio. Zero-insertion analyses could be partly confounded by invariant T cells such as MAIT and iNKT, though diverse VJ usage argued against such confounding for most clonotypes.

Libraries came from 5' RACE. TCRdb records Illumina HiSeq 2000 as the sequencer. Template switching introduced a universal primer binding site; the final cDNA contained a unique molecular identifier, enabling accurate counting of TCR cDNA molecules. First-strand cDNA for TCR alpha and beta chains was synthesized from specific primers in the conserved constant-segment region. To control for contamination, every cDNA library was double barcoded, receiving both a SMART-Mk sample barcode and Illumina barcodes. TruSeq adapter sequences along with Illumina sample barcodes were introduced in two successive PCR steps. Sequencing of the TCR alpha and beta cDNA libraries was done on the Illumina HiSeq platform using custom primers. The authors processed their data as follows. MiGEC processed the raw reads to extract unique molecular identifiers, while MiXCR was used to determine the CDR3 positions. Recombination models were inferred per individual with the repgenHMM and IGoR tools using an EM algorithm. Shared clonotype analysis was performed with the tcR package in R, normalizing sharing by the product of cloneset sizes. To study raw recombination free of thymic and clonal selection effects, out-of-frame nonproductive sequences were analyzed. The public reads were reanalyzed by TCRdb: fastp trimming at Q25, MiXCR alignment, in-frame beta chains only. Each entry is one CDR3 protein sequence, shown with its most common DNA and genes. What appears here as the V and J calls and clone size reflects TCRdb's work, not the paper's. Within this sample are about 200,000 distinct CDR3 sequences, with approximately 10% of them counted one time only. 10% of the sample is in the top ten clones.

Regarding this clonotype: There is no known antigen for this receptor. Base-call qualities are not available, and no considerably larger clone is one nucleotide away.

There are 15 amino acids in the CDR3, from cysteine to phenylalanine inclusive. Only the CDR3 DNA stays, 45 bases, in frame from base 1. CDR1 is given as KGHSH and CDR2 as LQKENI, both from the germline V gene. For this chain, trimming is 4 bases at the V end and 4 bases at the J end, and the number of junction bases without a gene match is 7. Every donor in the study was a healthy Caucasian. Miltenyi CD45RO+ enrichment and human naive T-cell isolation kits were used to isolate memory (CD45RO+) and naive T cells from PBMC. The sequence links TRBV18 to TRBJ1-2; the junction holds 9 bases that match TRBD1. Material: memory T cells sorted from blood. The sample's cell subset or site, from its label and the paper: CD45RO+ enriched T cells. The TCR sequence derives from a man aged 50 to 59 in good health. CDR3 sequence: CASSLPGTGPYGYTF. The nucleotide sequence is given as TGTGCCAGCTCACTTCCGGGGACAGGGCCCTATGGCTACACCTTC. The full variable domain, with segments outside the CDR3 supplied by the reference TRBV18 and TRBJ1-2 proteins, appears as NAGVMQNPRHLVRRRGQEARLRCSPMKGHSHVYWYRQLPEEGLKFMVYLQKENIIDESGMPKERFSAEFPKEGPSILRIQQVVRGDSAAYFCASSLPGTGPYGYTFGSGTRLTVV.